The source of this T cell receptor beta chain is a study of cytomegalovirus exposure and HLA in healthy donors. Across the study: An early data release held 70 million to 90 million unique TCRs from HLA-typed donors. Most genotyped donors, 81% of about 430, had Caucasian-associated genetic ancestry. Study findings and constraints: Across donors, presence/absence analyses took sequencing depth to be roughly uniform.

A multiplex PCR was run with 60 Vbeta primers and 13 Jbeta primers. Clones were sequenced by immunoSEQ multiplex PCR, and TCRdb holds only the in-frame ones, with some missing. The table lists some 71,000 clones, approximately 63% of them singletons, with roughly 9.7% in the top ten. These donors, healthy bone marrow donors, were studied. On this clone itself: Its antigen is unidentified.

Germline-derived CDR1 and CDR2 are SEHNR and FQNEAQ (reference sequence). The CDR3 has 13 amino acids. V lost 5 bases to trimming and J lost 5 bases; unmatched junction nucleotides: 3. The chain employs TRBV7-9 and TRBJ1-3, with 7 bases matching TRBD1. This clonotype was obtained from a woman between 45 and 60 years old in good health and CMV-seropositive. Source material: PBMCs. CDR3 coding DNA: TGTGCCAGCAGCCGGGACAGACGAAACACCATATATTTT. It codes for CASSRDRRNTIYF.